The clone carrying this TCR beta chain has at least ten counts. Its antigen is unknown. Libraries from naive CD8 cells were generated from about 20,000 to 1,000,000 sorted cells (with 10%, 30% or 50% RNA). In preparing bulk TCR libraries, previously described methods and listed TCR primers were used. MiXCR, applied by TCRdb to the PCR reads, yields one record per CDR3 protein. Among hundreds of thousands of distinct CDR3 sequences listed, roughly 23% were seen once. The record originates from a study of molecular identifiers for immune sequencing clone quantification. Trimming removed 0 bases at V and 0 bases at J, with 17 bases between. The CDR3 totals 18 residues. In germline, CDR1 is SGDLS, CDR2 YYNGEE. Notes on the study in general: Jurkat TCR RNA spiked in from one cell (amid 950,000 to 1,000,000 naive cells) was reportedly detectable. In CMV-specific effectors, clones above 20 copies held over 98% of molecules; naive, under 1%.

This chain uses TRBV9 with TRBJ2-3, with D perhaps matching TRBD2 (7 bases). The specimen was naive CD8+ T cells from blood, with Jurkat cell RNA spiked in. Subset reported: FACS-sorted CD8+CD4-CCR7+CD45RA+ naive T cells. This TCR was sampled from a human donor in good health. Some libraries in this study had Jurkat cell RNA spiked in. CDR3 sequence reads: CASSVGPLAGASTDTQYF. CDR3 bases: TGTGCCAGCAGCGTAGGTCCTTTGGCGGGGGCTAGCACAGATACGCAGTATTTT.